Following are 2 T cell receptor beta chains from one sample sequenced in a study of blood T cell repertoires in COVID-19. Clones were sequenced by immunoSEQ multiplex PCR, and TCRdb holds only the in-frame ones, with some missing. The profile shows under 200,000 clones, roughly 80% of them singletons. Sequencing was done on a sample of peripheral blood. Receptor source: a man between 18 and 35 years old with active or convalescent COVID-19.

The chain has TRBV20-1 and TRBJ2-7; 8 nucleotides line up with TRBD2. Trimming at V came to 3 bases and at J to 2 bases, leaving 9 bases not matched to a gene. The CDR3 has 15 amino acids. CDR1 is DFQATT and CDR2 is SNEGSKA in the germline V gene (reference sequence). In DNA form, the CDR3 reads TGCAGTGCTAGTGGTAGCGGGATAGGCACCTACGAGCAGTACTTC. Amino acids: CSASGSGIGTYEQYF.

The rearrangement joins TRBV12-3 or TRBV12-4 to TRBJ1-5; unclear D gene. V shed 3 bases and J shed 2 bases, with 5 bases lying between them. The CDR3 extends over 13 amino acids. The CDR3 DNA reads as TGTGCCAGCAGTTTTACAGGCAATCAGCCCCAGCATTTT. This translates into CASSFTGNQPQHF.